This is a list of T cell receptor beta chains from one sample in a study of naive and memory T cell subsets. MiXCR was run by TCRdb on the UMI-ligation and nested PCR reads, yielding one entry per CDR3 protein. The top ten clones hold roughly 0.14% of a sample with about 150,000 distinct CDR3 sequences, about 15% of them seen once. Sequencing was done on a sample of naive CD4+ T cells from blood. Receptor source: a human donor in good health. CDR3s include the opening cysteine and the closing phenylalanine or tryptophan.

CDR3 protein: CASSAPGLAAYNEQFF
V gene: TRBV7-2
J gene: TRBJ2-1

CDR3 protein: CASSSPGGAHNEQFF
V gene: TRBV12-3/TRBV12-4
J gene: TRBJ2-1

CDR3 protein: CATISGHHPYEQYF
V gene: TRBV24-1
J gene: TRBJ2-7

CDR3 protein: CASSGGTSSTDTQYF
V gene: TRBV5-1
J gene: TRBJ2-3

CDR3 protein: CASSSGSLGYSEQFF
V gene: TRBV5-6
J gene: TRBJ2-1

CDR3 protein: CASAPPGTGVVNEQFF
V gene: TRBV7-2
J gene: TRBJ2-1

CDR3 protein: CASSLSGTYNEQFF
V gene: TRBV7-2
J gene: TRBJ2-1

CDR3 protein: CSVDDVGGELFF
V gene: TRBV29-1
J gene: TRBJ2-2

CDR3 protein: CASSQAGGAETQYF
V gene: TRBV3-1
J gene: TRBJ2-5

CDR3 protein: CASSFWQGGTGELFF
V gene: TRBV27
J gene: TRBJ2-2

CDR3 protein: CASSAGAINEQFF
V gene: TRBV7-9
J gene: TRBJ2-1

CDR3 protein: CASSDSAAGGYNEQFF
V gene: TRBV7-3
J gene: TRBJ2-1

CDR3 protein: CASTLEVNTEAFF
V gene: TRBV19
J gene: TRBJ1-1

CDR3 protein: CASSLRGTGNTIYF
V gene: TRBV12-3/TRBV12-4
J gene: TRBJ1-3

CDR3 protein: CASSQTGGSSYEQYF
V gene: TRBV4-2
J gene: TRBJ2-7

CDR3 protein: CASSASSDTQYF
V gene: TRBV6-1
J gene: TRBJ2-3

CDR3 protein: CATSDLASGTSYNEQFF
V gene: TRBV24-1
J gene: TRBJ2-1

CDR3 protein: CASSPPVVRSDTQYF
V gene: TRBV7-2
J gene: TRBJ2-3

CDR3 protein: CASHQAGSSTIEQFF
V gene: TRBV19
J gene: TRBJ2-1

CDR3 protein: CSAIQGAMDEQYF
V gene: TRBV29-1
J gene: TRBJ2-7

CDR3 protein: CASSLKASTSGINEQFF
V gene: TRBV7-2
J gene: TRBJ2-1

CDR3 protein: CSVAGHIMNTGELFF
V gene: TRBV29-1
J gene: TRBJ2-2

CDR3 protein: CASSFPASGGKDTQYF
V gene: TRBV7-8
J gene: TRBJ2-3

CDR3 protein: CASTLDGEGGYTF
V gene: TRBV2
J gene: TRBJ1-2

CDR3 protein: CSVSPRSYNEQFF
V gene: TRBV29-1
J gene: TRBJ2-1

CDR3 protein: CSARAGTLNTEAFF
V gene: TRBV20-1
J gene: TRBJ1-1

CDR3 protein: CASSTGTGADEQYF
V gene: TRBV18
J gene: TRBJ2-7

CDR3 protein: CASSPSLEYTYEQYF
V gene: TRBV11-2
J gene: TRBJ2-7

CDR3 protein: CASSARTGADYGYTF
V gene: TRBV11-2
J gene: TRBJ1-2

CDR3 protein: CAWSEGWSSYEQYF
V gene: TRBV30
J gene: TRBJ2-7

CDR3 protein: CATGGASGRSETQYF
V gene: TRBV19
J gene: TRBJ2-5

CDR3 protein: CATSDPGSVHYNEQFF
V gene: TRBV24-1
J gene: TRBJ2-1

CDR3 protein: CASSLGGGNYNEQFF
V gene: TRBV5-4
J gene: TRBJ2-1

CDR3 protein: CSVANTEAFF
V gene: TRBV29-1
J gene: TRBJ1-1

CDR3 protein: CASSQGRLGMGEQYF
V gene: TRBV4-1
J gene: TRBJ2-7

CDR3 protein: CASSPQGDYNSPLHF
V gene: TRBV12-3/TRBV12-4
J gene: TRBJ1-6

CDR3 protein: CASSLKSGDTEAFF
V gene: TRBV5-1
J gene: TRBJ1-1

CDR3 protein: CATSRDRGGNYGYTF
V gene: TRBV15
J gene: TRBJ1-2

CDR3 protein: CASSLAGIGNQPQHF
V gene: TRBV7-9
J gene: TRBJ1-5

CDR3 protein: CSASGVAATIPDEQYF
V gene: TRBV20-1
J gene: TRBJ2-7

CDR3 protein: CASSLVSSGTDTQYF
V gene: TRBV5-4
J gene: TRBJ2-3

CDR3 protein: CASSRRGTSGRGIVETQYF
V gene: TRBV5-4
J gene: TRBJ2-5

CDR3 protein: CAWSVSSIGAYGYTF
V gene: TRBV30
J gene: TRBJ1-2

CDR3 protein: CASSPSVAKNIQYF
V gene: TRBV6-5
J gene: TRBJ2-4

CDR3 protein: CASSLTGGSMNTEAFF
V gene: TRBV6-6
J gene: TRBJ1-1

CDR3 protein: CASSLVPSASEQYF
V gene: TRBV5-1
J gene: TRBJ2-7